This T cell receptor (beta chain) comes out of a study of T cells in Graves' hyperthyroidism and ophthalmopathy. General study findings and limits: Model-based prediction identified ophthalmopathy a median roughly 5.9 months prior to its onset.

This clonotype was recorded only once. Its antigen is not known. Germline V lookup: CDR1 SGHVS, CDR2 FQNEAQ. V was pared by 4 bases and J by 10 bases, with 8 bases of the junction left unmatched. The CDR3 is 14 residues long. The source material, RNA transcripts, was used to amplify TCR beta CDR3 regions. A first-round RT-PCR of the TCR CDR3 used the HTBI primer set. One entry per CDR3 protein results from TCRdb running MiXCR on the multiplex PCR reads. Of over 500,000 distinct CDR3 sequences listed, over 35% are singletons. The V gene is TRBV7-8, the J gene TRBJ2-2, with 8 bases lining up with TRBD1. This TCR came from an adult woman with Graves' disease, either hyperthyroidism or ophthalmopathy (not recorded which). Sequencing input: peripheral blood or thyroid tissue (not recorded which). The CDR3 is CASSSRTGSTELFF. In DNA form, the CDR3 reads TGTGCCAGCAGCTCCAGGACAGGGTCGACGGAGCTGTTTTTT. The complete variable domain, with remaining parts taken from reference TRBV7-8 and TRBJ2-2, reads GAGVSQSPRYKVAKRGQDVALRCDPISGHVSLFWYQQALGQGPEFLTYFQNEAQLDKSGLPSDRFFAERPEGSVSTLKIQRTQQEDSAVYLCASSSRTGSTELFFGEGSRLTVL.